Listed below are T cell receptor beta chains from one sample, sequenced in a study of shared clonotypes between healthy human individuals. Some clones are missing from TCRdb's copy, which holds only in-frame ones; the method was immunoSEQ multiplex PCR. This sample carries around 510,000 clones, approximately 95% of them seen once, and the ten largest clones take 0.05% to 0.07%. Sequenced sample: naive CD4+ T cells sorted from blood. The receptors derive from a woman younger than 45 in good health. Both conserved end residues are part of each CDR3. A D gene is named only where the DNA matches it firmly. Some rows have no size entry. The others give once, few or many, or a class for an expanded clone.

>15|.|TRBD2|TRBV11-3|TRBJ2-7
CASSFTSGSLNEQYF
TGTGCCAGCAGCTTTACTAGCGGGAGTCTCAACGAGCAGTACTTC
>17|.|.|TRBV28|TRBJ2-1
CASRDLEGRYSSIEQFF
TGTGCCAGCAGGGACCTAGAGGGACGGTACAGTTCAATTGAGCAGTTCTTC
>18|once|.|TRBV5-1|TRBJ2-6
CASSLEVSEPNGANVLTF
TGCGCCAGCAGCTTGGAAGTAAGCGAGCCCAATGGGGCCAACGTCCTGACTTTC
>13|.|TRBD1|TRBV29-1|TRBJ1-2
CSVLVTGIYGYTF
TGCAGCGTTTTAGTGACAGGGATTTATGGCTACACCTTC
>15|.|.|TRBV28|TRBJ2-7
CASSLLGPNSYEQYF
TGTGCCAGCAGTTTATTGGGACCAAACTCCTACGAGCAGTACTTC
>13|.|.|TRBV7-9|TRBJ1-1
CASSFTTGTEAFF
TGTGCCAGCAGCTTTACTACAGGCACTGAAGCTTTCTTT
>17|.|TRBD2|TRBV18|TRBJ2-7
CASSPLSGGVKFYEQYF
TGTGCCAGCTCACCACTTAGCGGGGGGGTTAAGTTCTACGAGCAGTACTTC
>14|.|.|TRBV28|TRBJ1-2
CASSLYQGAYGYTF
TGTGCCAGCAGTTTATACCAGGGAGCCTATGGCTACACCTTC
>13|.|.|TRBV19|TRBJ1-2
CASTPGTLSGYTF
TGTGCCAGTACACCAGGGACCCTCTCGGGCTACACCTTT
>12|.|TRBD2|TRBV29-1|TRBJ2-7
CSVGTSTYEQYF
TGCAGCGTGGGGACTAGCACCTACGAGCAGTACTTC
>13|.|.|TRBV6-6|TRBJ1-5
CASSYGGNQPQHF
TGTGCCAGCAGTTATGGGGGCAATCAGCCCCAGCATTTT
>15|.|TRBD1|TRBV5-1|TRBJ2-5
CASSAGTGVTETQYF
TGCGCCAGCAGCGCGGGGACAGGGGTGACCGAGACCCAGTACTTC
>18|.|TRBD1|TRBV4-1|TRBJ2-2
CASSQGSGQGANTGELFF
TGCGCCAGCAGCCAGGGTTCAGGACAGGGGGCTAACACCGGGGAGCTGTTTTTT
>14|.|TRBD1|TRBV6-1|TRBJ2-7
CASSGQGFAYEQYF
TGTGCCAGCAGTGGACAGGGGTTTGCCTACGAGCAGTACTTC
>13|.|.|TRBV10-2|TRBJ2-5
CASSETSSETQYF
TGCGCCAGCAGTGAGACTAGTAGTGAGACCCAGTACTTC
>13|.|.|TRBV6-6|TRBJ1-2
CASSQGHPYGYTF
TGTGCCAGCAGTCAGGGGCATCCGTATGGCTACACCTTC
>15|.|TRBD2|TRBV11-2|TRBJ2-2
CASSLAGTKTGELFF
TGTGCCAGCAGCTTAGCCGGGACTAAAACCGGGGAGCTGTTTTTT
>13|.|.|TRBV28|TRBJ2-7
CASSLSVTYEQYF
TGTGCCAGCAGTTTATCTGTCACCTACGAGCAGTACTTC
>12|once|.|TRBV10-3|TRBJ2-7
CAITADRYEQYF
TGTGCCATCACCGCGGACCGCTACGAGCAGTACTTC
>15|.|TRBD2|TRBV7-2|TRBJ2-3
CASSLFASGSYTQYF
TGTGCCAGCAGCTTATTCGCTAGCGGGAGTTATACGCAGTATTTT
>8|.|.|TRBV29-1|TRBJ2-1
CSVGYQFF
TGCAGCGTTGGTTATCAGTTCTTC
>15|.|.|TRBV28|TRBJ2-7
CASSLKGWIRYEQYF
TGTGCCAGCAGTTTAAAGGGGTGGATCCGGTACGAGCAGTACTTC
>12|.|.|TRBV5-1|TRBJ2-5
CASSLTGETQYF
TGCGCCAGCAGCTTGACGGGTGAGACCCAGTACTTC